Below, 23 T cell receptor beta chains from the same sample are listed, as sequenced in a study of blood T cell repertoires in COVID-19. Assay used: immunoSEQ multiplex PCR; TCRdb lists only in-frame clones, some missing. Of roughly 380,000 clones listed, roughly 89% are singletons. The sample comprised peripheral blood. These receptor sequences come from a woman aged 55 to 70 with COVID-19, enrolled during active disease.

This chain uses TRBV3-1 (or the pseudogene TRBV3-2) with TRBJ2-3; a weak D match, TRBD2 (5 bases). V lost 4 bases, J lost 4 bases, and 12 bases lay in between. Looked up from germline, CDR1 is LGHDT and CDR2 is YNNKEL (reference sequence). This CDR3 spans 14 amino acids. This CDR3 is CASSLSVGADTQYF. CDR3 nucleotides: TGTGCCAGCAGCCTAAGTGTGGGAGCAGATACGCAGTATTTT.

The CDR3 protein is CASSTSTSGNTGELFF. DNA for the CDR3: TGCGCCAGCAGCACTTCGACTAGCGGTAACACCGGGGAGCTGTTTTTT. This rearrangement joins TRBV5-1 to TRBJ2-2, with TRBD2 matching 9 bases. CDR3 length equals 16 residues. The germline V gene encodes CDR1 SGHRS and CDR2 YFSETQ. V shed 4 bases, J shed 2 bases, and the junction held 6 bases outside the gene matches.

V gene TRBV19 combines with J gene TRBJ2-1; 8 nucleotides agree with TRBD2. V was clipped by 4 bases and J by 2 bases; unmatched bases: 4. The CDR3 is 15 amino acids. From germline, CDR1 is LNHDA and CDR2 SQIVND (reference sequence). The CDR3 sequence: CASSSGGYTYNEQFF. In DNA, the CDR3 is TGTGCCAGTAGTAGCGGGGGGTATACCTACAATGAGCAGTTCTTC.

The J gene is TRBJ1-6, the V gene TRBV2, with D tentatively TRBD1 (5 bases). The CDR3 totals 12 residues. Deletions cut 3 bases from V and 10 bases from J, with 7 bases between. Germline CDR1 SNHLY, CDR2 FYNNEI. CDR3 nucleotides: TGTGCCAGCAGTGACAGGGTCTCACCCCTCCACTTT. It specifies CASSDRVSPLHF. The variable domain in full, with the rest retrieved from reference TRBV2 and TRBJ1-6, is EPEVTQTPSHQVTQMGQEVILRCVPISNHLYFYWYRQILGQKVEFLVSFYNNEISEKSEIFDDQFSVERPDGSNFTLKIRSTKLEDSAMYFCASSDRVSPLHFGNGTRLTVT.

The V call is TRBV2, the J call TRBJ2-1; 7 bases fit TRBD2. Germline V gives CDR1 SNHLY, CDR2 FYNNEI. Unmatched junction bases numbered 6, after V lost 6 bases and J lost 4 bases. The CDR3 has 14 amino acids. The CDR3 here is CASRRERAYNEQFF. CDR3 bases: TGTGCCAGCAGGCGGGAGCGGGCATACAATGAGCAGTTCTTC. Full variable domain (rest looked up from reference TRBV2 and TRBJ2-1): EPEVTQTPSHQVTQMGQEVILRCVPISNHLYFYWYRQILGQKVEFLVSFYNNEISEKSEIFDDQFSVERPDGSNFTLKIRSTKLEDSAMYFCASRRERAYNEQFFGPGTRLTVL.

For the CDR3, the DNA is TGTGCCAGCAGCACGGTTGGTTCACCCCTCCACTTT. Translation gives CASSTVGSPLHF. The V gene is TRBV5-5, the J gene TRBJ1-6; D gene uncertain. There are 12 residues in the CDR3. V gave up 4 bases and J gave up 9 bases, with 8 bases separating them. CDR1 is SGHKS and CDR2 is YYEKEE in the germline V gene (reference sequence).

A single count supports this clone. The V and J genes are TRBV18 and TRBJ1-6, with 11 nucleotides matching TRBD1. The J segment lost 0 bases and the V segment lost 2 bases, leaving 3 bases of the junction unmatched. Germline V lookup: CDR1 KGHSH, CDR2 LQKENI. This CDR3 has 18 residues. CDR3 loop: CASSPYGTGGSYNSPLHF. The DNA of the CDR3 is TGTGCCAGCTCACCATACGGGACAGGGGGCTCCTATAATTCACCCCTCCACTTT.

The J gene is TRBJ1-5, the V gene TRBV7-2, with a possible D match to TRBD1 (5 bases). CDR1 and CDR2 (germline): SGHTA, FQGNSA. V shed 6 bases and J shed 2 bases, with 14 bases lying between them. CDR3 size: 15 residues. As DNA, the CDR3 is TGTGCCAGCAGACCAGGGAGGAAGGGCAATCAGCCCCAGCATTTT. This codes for CASRPGRKGNQPQHF.

V usage is TRBV28 and J usage is TRBJ2-2; TRBD2 agrees at 12 bases. Trimming at V came to 5 bases and at J to 8 bases, leaving 9 bases not matched to a gene. Germline lookup yields CDR1 MDHEN and CDR2 SYDVKM. The CDR3 covers 16 residues. Written as DNA, the CDR3 is TGTGCCAGCAGTCCCCCTAGCGGGGGGGCCAGGGGGGAGCTGTTTTTT. Its translation: CASSPPSGGARGELFF.

This rearrangement joins TRBV5-4 to TRBJ2-1; tentatively, D is TRBD2 (5 bases). Trimming shortened V by 3 bases and J by 0 bases, and 10 bases separated the two germline ends. This CDR3 comprises 15 residues. Looked up from germline, CDR1 is SGHNT and CDR2 is YYREEE (reference sequence). The CDR3 here is CASSSLASSYNEQFF. The DNA for the CDR3 is TGTGCCAGCAGCTCTTTAGCGAGCTCCTACAATGAGCAGTTCTTC.

This sequence joins TRBV11-2 and TRBJ2-7; D is perhaps TRBD1 (5 bases). Per the germline V gene, CDR1 is SGHAT and CDR2 is FQNNGV. V dropped 5 bases and J dropped 2 bases, with 10 bases sitting between them. The CDR3 loop spans 13 amino acids. The CDR3 sequence is CASSADRPYEQYF. In DNA, the CDR3 is TGTGCCAGCAGCGCTGACAGACCCTACGAGCAGTACTTC.

V and J are TRBV7-2 and TRBJ1-4; no firm D call. This CDR3 comprises 14 residues. The ends were cut back, 1 base at V and 0 bases at J, with 3 bases in the middle. CDR1 is SGHTA and CDR2 is FQGNSA in the germline V gene. Written as DNA, the CDR3 is TGTGCCAGCAGCTTAGGCGCAACTAATGAAAAACTGTTTTTT. Protein: CASSLGATNEKLFF.

The chain carries TRBV6-5 and TRBJ2-6, with TRBD1 matching 8 bases. Per germline, CDR1 MNHEY and CDR2 SVGAGI. V was clipped by 0 bases and J by 2 bases; unmatched bases: 0. This CDR3 has 16 residues. CDR3 in DNA: TGTGCCAGCAGTTACTCGACAGGGGCTGGGGCCAACGTCCTGACTTTC. Amino acid sequence: CASSYSTGAGANVLTF.

In DNA form, the CDR3 reads TGTGCCAGCAGCCTGACAGTAACCTACGAGCAGTACTTC. This gives the protein CASSLTVTYEQYF. V usage is TRBV5-6 and J usage is TRBJ2-7, with D possibly TRBD1 on 5 matching bases. Germline loops: CDR1 SGHDT, CDR2 YYEEEE. The CDR3 runs 13 residues. With 4 bases removed from V and 2 bases from J, the gap between germline ends came to 10 bases.

The chain carries TRBV30 and TRBJ1-2, with a weak D call TRBD1 (6 bases). CDR3 length equals 13 residues. V lost 3 bases, J lost 4 bases, and 12 bases lay in between. Looked up from germline, CDR1 is GTSNPN and CDR2 is SVGIG (reference sequence). CDR3 sequence: CAWRLQGSYGYTF. The CDR3 bases are TGTGCCTGGAGGCTACAGGGTTCCTATGGCTACACCTTC.

The gene calls are TRBV5-1 and TRBJ1-1; no clear D. Trimming stripped 5 bases from V and 5 bases from J, with 13 bases between. Germline V CDR1 and CDR2: SGHRS, YFSETQ. This CDR3 contains 13 residues. The CDR3 DNA sequence: TGCGCCAGCAGATCCGATTCGGGGACTGAAGCTTTCTTT. This encodes CASRSDSGTEAFF.

The chain has TRBV5-1 and TRBJ2-4; possible D gene TRBD1, 5 bases. Germline V gene lookup returns CDR1 SGHRS and CDR2 YFSETQ. V lost 4 bases and J lost 1, with 18 bases in between. This CDR3 comprises 17 residues. CDR3 in DNA: TGCGCCAGCAGCAAGACTGCAGGGTCCTTGGCCAAAAACATTCAGTACTTC. Translation gives CASSKTAGSLAKNIQYF.

The genes are TRBV28 and TRBJ1-2, with D unresolved. The V gene lost 7 bases and the J gene lost 6 bases, with 18 bases spanning the gap. CDR1 and CDR2 from the germline V gene are MDHEN and SYDVKM. The CDR3 runs to 14 residues. The CDR3 DNA is TGTGCCAGCAACCTTCCCGGGGTAAGACATGGCTACACCTTC. Translation gives CASNLPGVRHGYTF.

The chain couples TRBV5-4 to TRBJ1-6; TRBD1 aligns across 7 bases. Germline V gene sequence: CDR1 SGHNT, CDR2 YYREEE (reference sequence). This CDR3 spans 16 amino acids. Unmatched junction bases numbered 9, after V lost 4 bases and J lost 5 bases. The CDR3 DNA reads TGTGCCAGCAGCCTCGACGGGACAGCAAATAATTCACCCCTCCACTTT. This codes for CASSLDGTANNSPLHF. Combining the CDR3 with reference TRBV5-4 and TRBJ1-6 gives the whole variable domain ETGVTQSPTHLIKTRGQQVTLRCSSQSGHNTVSWYQQALGQGPQFIFQYYREEENGRGNFPPRFSGLQFPNYSSELNVNALELDDSALYLCASSLDGTANNSPLHFGNGTRLTVT.

This chain joins TRBV6-5 and TRBJ2-3; 10 bases align to TRBD1. The CDR3 extends over 15 amino acids. V lost 4 bases to trimming and J lost 5 bases; unmatched junction nucleotides: 6. Germline-derived CDR1 and CDR2 are MNHEY and SVGAGI. DNA for the CDR3: TGTGCCAGCAGTTTGAGACAGGGGGCTGTAGATACGCAGTATTTT. It codes for CASSLRQGAVDTQYF.

The chain carries TRBV2 and TRBJ1-1; D is unclear. This CDR3 region has 15 residues. Germline V gives CDR1 SNHLY, CDR2 FYNNEI. V was trimmed by 8 bases and J by 1 base, leaving 17 bases between them. The CDR3 region has the DNA TGTGCCAGCTCTCAAGCCCCCTTCAAGAACACTGAAGCTTTCTTT. Translating it yields CASSQAPFKNTEAFF.

V and J are TRBV19 and TRBJ1-1, with 8 bases identical to TRBD1. With V trimmed by 7 bases and J by 4 bases, 8 bases remained unmatched. The CDR3 covers 14 residues. From germline, CDR1 is LNHDA and CDR2 SQIVND (reference sequence). The CDR3 DNA reads TGTGCCAGTACCAAAGACAGGGGAAGCACTGAAGCTTTCTTT. Translation gives CASTKDRGSTEAFF.

The V and J genes are TRBV2 and TRBJ2-5, with TRBD2 matching 9 bases. This CDR3 spans 17 amino acids. Per the germline V gene, CDR1 is SNHLY and CDR2 is FYNNEI. V was pared by 3 bases and J by 2 bases, with 10 bases of the junction left unmatched. CDR3 nucleotides: TGTGCCAGCAGTGAGAAAGGAAGCGGGGGGCATCAAGAGACCCAGTACTTC. This sequence encodes CASSEKGSGGHQETQYF. The entire variable domain, with the rest obtained from reference TRBV2 and TRBJ2-5, is as follows: EPEVTQTPSHQVTQMGQEVILRCVPISNHLYFYWYRQILGQKVEFLVSFYNNEISEKSEIFDDQFSVERPDGSNFTLKIRSTKLEDSAMYFCASSEKGSGGHQETQYFGPGTRLLVL.